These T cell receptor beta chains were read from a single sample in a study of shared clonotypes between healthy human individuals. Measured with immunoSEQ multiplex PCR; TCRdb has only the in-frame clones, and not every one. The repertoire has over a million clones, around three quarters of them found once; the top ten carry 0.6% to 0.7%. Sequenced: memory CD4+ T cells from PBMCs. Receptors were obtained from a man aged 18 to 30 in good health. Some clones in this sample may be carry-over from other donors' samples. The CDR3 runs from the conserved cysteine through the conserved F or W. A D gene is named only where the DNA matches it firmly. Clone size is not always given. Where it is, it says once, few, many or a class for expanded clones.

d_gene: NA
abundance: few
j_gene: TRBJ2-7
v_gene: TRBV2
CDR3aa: CASTRARYEQYF
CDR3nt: TGTGCCAGCACAAGGGCCCGGTACGAGCAGTACTTC

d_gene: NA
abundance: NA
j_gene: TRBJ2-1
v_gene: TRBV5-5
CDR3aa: CASGRGGNNEQFF
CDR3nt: TGTGCCAGCGGCCGTGGGGGAAACAATGAGCAGTTCTTC

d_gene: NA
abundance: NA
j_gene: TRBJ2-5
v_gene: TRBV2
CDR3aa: CASSEVAGGQETQYF
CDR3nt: TGTGCCAGCAGTGAAGTCGCAGGTGGGCAAGAGACCCAGTACTTC

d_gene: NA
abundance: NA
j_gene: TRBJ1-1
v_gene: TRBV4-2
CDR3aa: CASSQEGPGTEAFF
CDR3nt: TGTGCCAGCAGCCAAGAAGGGCCGGGGACTGAAGCTTTCTTT

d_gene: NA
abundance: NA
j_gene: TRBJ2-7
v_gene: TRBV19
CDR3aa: CASSIGGPSEQYEQYF
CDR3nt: TGTGCCAGTAGTATAGGGGGGCCAAGTGAACAATACGAGCAGTACTTC

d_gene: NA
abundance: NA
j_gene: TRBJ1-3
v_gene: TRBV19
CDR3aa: CASSINRRGLHSGNTIYF
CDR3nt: TGTGCCAGTAGTATAAACCGGAGGGGACTGCACTCTGGAAACACCATATATTTT

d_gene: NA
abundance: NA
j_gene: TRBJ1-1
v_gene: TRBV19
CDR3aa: CASSSPRNTEAFF
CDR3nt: TGTGCCAGTAGTAGCCCCCGGAACACTGAAGCTTTCTTT

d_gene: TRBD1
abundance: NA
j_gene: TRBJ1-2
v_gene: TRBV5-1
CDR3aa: CASSQGTASGGYTF
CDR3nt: TGCGCCAGCAGCCAAGGGACAGCGAGCGGGGGCTACACCTTC

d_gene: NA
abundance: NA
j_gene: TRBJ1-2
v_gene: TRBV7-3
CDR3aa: CASSSGPNGDYGYTF
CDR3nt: TGTGCCAGCAGCTCGGGACCTAACGGGGACTATGGCTACACCTTC

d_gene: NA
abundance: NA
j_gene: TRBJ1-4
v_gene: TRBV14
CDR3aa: CASSQEFSGASGKLFF
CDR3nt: TGTGCCAGCAGCCAAGAGTTTTCAGGGGCGTCTGGAAAACTGTTTTTT

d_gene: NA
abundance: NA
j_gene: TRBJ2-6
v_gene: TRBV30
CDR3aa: CAWRVSGANVLTF
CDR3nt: TGTGCCTGGAGGGTCTCTGGGGCCAACGTCCTGACTTTC

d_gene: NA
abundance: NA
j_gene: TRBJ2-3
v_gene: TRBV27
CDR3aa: CASSPSRGWSTDTQYF
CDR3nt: TGTGCCAGCAGTCCTTCTAGGGGGTGGAGCACAGATACGCAGTATTTT

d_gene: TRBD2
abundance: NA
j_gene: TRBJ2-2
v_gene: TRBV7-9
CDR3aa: CASGGRADTGELFF
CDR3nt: TGTGCCAGCGGCGGGAGGGCGGACACCGGGGAGCTGTTTTTT

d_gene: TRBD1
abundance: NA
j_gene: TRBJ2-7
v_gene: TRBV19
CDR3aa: CASSNPGQGTYEQYF
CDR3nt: TGTGCCAGTAGTAATCCCGGACAGGGGACCTACGAGCAGTACTTC

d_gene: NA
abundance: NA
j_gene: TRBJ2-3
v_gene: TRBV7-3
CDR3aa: CASSLKGSPRTDTQYF
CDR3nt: TGTGCCAGCAGCTTAAAGGGATCCCCCCGCACAGATACGCAGTATTTT

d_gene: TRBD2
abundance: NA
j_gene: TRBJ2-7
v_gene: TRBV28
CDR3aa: CASRLAGLSYEQYF
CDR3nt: TGTGCCAGCAGGCTAGCGGGACTCTCCTACGAGCAGTACTTC

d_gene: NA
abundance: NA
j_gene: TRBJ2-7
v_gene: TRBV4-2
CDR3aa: CASSQGGERSYEQYF
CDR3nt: TGTGCCAGCAGCCAAGGGGGGGAGCGCTCCTACGAGCAGTACTTC

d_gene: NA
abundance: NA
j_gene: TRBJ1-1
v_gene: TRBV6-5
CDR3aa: CASTQRGNTEAFF
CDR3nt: TGTGCCAGCACCCAGAGGGGTAACACTGAAGCTTTCTTT

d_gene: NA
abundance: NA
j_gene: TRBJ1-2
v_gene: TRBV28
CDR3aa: CASSLLGFGYGYTF
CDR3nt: TGTGCCAGCAGTTTACTGGGGTTCGGGTATGGCTACACCTTC

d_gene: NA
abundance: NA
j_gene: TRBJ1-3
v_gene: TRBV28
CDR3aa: CASNKGRGASGNTIYF
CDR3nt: TGTGCCAGCAACAAAGGGAGGGGTGCCTCTGGAAACACCATATATTTT

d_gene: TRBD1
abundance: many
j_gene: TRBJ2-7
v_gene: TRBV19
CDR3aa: CASQLSGTGTYEQYF
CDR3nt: TGTGCCAGTCAGTTGTCCGGGACAGGTACCTACGAGCAGTACTTC

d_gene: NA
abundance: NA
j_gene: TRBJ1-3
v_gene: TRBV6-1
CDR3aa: CASSAMASGNTIYF
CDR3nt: TGTGCCAGCAGCGCTATGGCGAGCGGAAACACCATATATTTT

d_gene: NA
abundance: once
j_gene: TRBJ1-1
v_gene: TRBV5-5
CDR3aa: CASSRVLNTEAFF
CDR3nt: TGTGCCAGCAGCCGGGTGTTGAACACTGAAGCTTTCTTT

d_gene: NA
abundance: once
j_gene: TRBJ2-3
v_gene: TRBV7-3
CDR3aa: CASSLGAGTDTQYF
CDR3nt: TGTGCCAGCAGCTTAGGTGCCGGCACAGATACGCAGTATTTT

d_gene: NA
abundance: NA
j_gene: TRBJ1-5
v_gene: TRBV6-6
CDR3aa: CASTLQGNSNQPQHF
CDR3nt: TGTGCCAGCACCCTACAGGGAAATAGCAATCAGCCCCAGCATTTT

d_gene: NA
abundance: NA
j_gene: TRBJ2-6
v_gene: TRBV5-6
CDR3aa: CASSAAGFGRGSGANVLTF
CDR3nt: TGTGCCAGCAGCGCCGCCGGTTTCGGTAGGGGCTCTGGGGCCAACGTCCTGACTTTC

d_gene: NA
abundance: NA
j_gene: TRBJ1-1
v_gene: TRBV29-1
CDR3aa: CSAVLTENTEAFF
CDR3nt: TGCAGCGCCGTATTAACAGAGAACACTGAAGCTTTCTTT